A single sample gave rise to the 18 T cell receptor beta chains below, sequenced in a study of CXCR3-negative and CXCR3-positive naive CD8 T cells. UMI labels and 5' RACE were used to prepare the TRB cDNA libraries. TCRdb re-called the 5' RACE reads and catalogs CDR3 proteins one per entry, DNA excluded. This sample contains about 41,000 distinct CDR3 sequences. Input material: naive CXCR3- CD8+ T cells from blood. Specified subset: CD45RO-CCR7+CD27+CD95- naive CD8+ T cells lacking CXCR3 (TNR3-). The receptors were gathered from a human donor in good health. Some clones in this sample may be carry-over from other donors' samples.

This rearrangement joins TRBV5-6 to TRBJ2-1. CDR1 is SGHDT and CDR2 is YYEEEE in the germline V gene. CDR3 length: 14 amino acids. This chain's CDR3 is CASSLAGWGNEQFF.

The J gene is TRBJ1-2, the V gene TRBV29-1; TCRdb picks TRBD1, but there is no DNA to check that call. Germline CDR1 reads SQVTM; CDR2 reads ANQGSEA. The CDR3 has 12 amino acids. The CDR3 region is CSGQAGSSGYTF.

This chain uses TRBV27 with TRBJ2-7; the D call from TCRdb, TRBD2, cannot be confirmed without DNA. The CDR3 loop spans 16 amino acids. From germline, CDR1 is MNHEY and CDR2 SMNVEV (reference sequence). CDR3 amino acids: CASSLGAPGLAGEQYF.

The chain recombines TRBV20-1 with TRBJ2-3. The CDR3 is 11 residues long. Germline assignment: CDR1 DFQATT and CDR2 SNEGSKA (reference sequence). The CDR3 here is CSAPFVNTQYF.

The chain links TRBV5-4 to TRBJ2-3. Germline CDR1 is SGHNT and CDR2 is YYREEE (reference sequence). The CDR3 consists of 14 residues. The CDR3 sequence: CASRIRTYPDTQYF.

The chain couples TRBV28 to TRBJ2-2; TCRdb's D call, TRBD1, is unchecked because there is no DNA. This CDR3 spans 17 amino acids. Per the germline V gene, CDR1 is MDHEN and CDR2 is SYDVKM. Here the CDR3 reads CASKGETRGENTGELFF.

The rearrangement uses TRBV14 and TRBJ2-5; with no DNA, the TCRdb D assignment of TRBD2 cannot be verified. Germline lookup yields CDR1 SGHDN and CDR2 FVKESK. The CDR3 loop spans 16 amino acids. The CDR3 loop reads CASSQASSGGQETQYF.

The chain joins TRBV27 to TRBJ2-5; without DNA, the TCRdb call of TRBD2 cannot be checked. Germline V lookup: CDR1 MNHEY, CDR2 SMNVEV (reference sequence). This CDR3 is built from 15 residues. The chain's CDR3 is CASSWTSGGQETQYF.

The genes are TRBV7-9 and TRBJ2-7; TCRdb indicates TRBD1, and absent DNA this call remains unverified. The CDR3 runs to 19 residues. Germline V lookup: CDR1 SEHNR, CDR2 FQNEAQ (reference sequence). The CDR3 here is CASRAGVGRGESWAYEQYF.

The CDR3: CASSLLPSTKNIQYF. The chain recombines TRBV12-3 or TRBV12-4 with TRBJ2-4. This CDR3 is 15 amino acids long.

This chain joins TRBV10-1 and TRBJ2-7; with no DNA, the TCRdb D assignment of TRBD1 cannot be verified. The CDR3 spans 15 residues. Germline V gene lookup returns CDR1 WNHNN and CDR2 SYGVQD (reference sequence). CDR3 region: CASSPDRESSYEQYF.

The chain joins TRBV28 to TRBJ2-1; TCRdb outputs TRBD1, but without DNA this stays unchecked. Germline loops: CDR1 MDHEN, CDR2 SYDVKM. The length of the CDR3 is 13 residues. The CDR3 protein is CASSLAAPLEQFF.

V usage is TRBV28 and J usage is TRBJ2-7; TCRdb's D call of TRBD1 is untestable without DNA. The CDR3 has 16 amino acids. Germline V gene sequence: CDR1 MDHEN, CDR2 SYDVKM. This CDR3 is CASSQFRTGSRNEQYF.

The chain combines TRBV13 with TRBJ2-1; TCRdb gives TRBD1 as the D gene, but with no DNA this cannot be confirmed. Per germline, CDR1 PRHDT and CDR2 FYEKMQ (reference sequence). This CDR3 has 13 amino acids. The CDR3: CASIRDSDNEQFF.

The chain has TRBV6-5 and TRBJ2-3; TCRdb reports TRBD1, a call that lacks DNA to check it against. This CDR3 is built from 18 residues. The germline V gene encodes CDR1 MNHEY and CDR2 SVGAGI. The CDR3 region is CASSYSGNRGISTDTQYF.

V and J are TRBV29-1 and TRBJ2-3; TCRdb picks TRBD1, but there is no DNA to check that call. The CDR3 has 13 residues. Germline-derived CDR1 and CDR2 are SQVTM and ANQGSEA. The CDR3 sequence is CSVVSGDGDTQYF.

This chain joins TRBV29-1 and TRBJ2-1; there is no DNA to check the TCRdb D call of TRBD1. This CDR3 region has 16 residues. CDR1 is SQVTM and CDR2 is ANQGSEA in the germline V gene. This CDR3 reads CSVGISARVYFSEQFF.

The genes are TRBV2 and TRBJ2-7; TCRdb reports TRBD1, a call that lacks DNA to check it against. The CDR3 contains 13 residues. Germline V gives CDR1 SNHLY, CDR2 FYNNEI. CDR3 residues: CASFLMTGLEQYF.